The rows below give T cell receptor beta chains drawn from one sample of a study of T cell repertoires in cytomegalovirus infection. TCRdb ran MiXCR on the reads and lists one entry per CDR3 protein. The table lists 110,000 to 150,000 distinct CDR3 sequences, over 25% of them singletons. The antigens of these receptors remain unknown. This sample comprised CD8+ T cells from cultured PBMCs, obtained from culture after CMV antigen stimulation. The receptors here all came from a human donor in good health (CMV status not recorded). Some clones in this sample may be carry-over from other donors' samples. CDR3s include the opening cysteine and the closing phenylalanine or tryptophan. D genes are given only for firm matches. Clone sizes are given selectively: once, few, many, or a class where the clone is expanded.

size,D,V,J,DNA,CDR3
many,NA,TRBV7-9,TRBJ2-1,TGTGCCAGCAGCTTAGATGGGCCCAGAGGAAGGTACAATGAGCAGTTCTTC,CASSLDGPRGRYNEQFF
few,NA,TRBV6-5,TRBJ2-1,TGTGCCAGCAGTTACGACGAGAATGAGCAGTTCTTC,CASSYDENEQFF
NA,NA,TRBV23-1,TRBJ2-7,TGCGCCAGGTGTTCACGAGGGACGCTCTACGAGCAGTACTTC,CARCSRGTLYEQYF
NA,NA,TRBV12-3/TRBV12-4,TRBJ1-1,TGTGCCGGCTGGGGGGGGTTGGAAGCTTTCTTT,CAGWGGLEAFF
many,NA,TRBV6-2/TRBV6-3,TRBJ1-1,TGTGCCAGCAGTTACGCCGGGCTCAACACTGAAGCTTTCTTT,CASSYAGLNTEAFF
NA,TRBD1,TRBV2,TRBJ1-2,TGTGCCAGCACCCGGACAGGGCAATTTGGCTACACCTTC,CASTRTGQFGYTF
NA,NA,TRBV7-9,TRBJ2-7,TGTGCCAGCAGCTTAGACCTCTACGAGCAGTACTTC,CASSLDLYEQYF
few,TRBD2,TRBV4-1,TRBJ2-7,TGCGCCAGCAGCCAAGCCCCAGCGGGGTCCCCCTTCTCCTACGAGCAGTACTTC,CASSQAPAGSPFSYEQYF
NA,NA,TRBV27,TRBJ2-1,TGTGCCAGCAGTTTATCCAGGGCAGCGAATGAGCAGTTCTTC,CASSLSRAANEQFF
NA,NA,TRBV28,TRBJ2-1,TGTGCCAGCAGTTTATTACCGGGCAATGAGCAGTTCTTC,CASSLLPGNEQFF
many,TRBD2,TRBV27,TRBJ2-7,TGTGCCAGCAGTACCCCCGGGAGGACCTACGAGCAGTACTTC,CASSTPGRTYEQYF
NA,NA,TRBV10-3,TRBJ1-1,TGTGCCATCAGTGTTGGGGGGATAAACACTGAAGCTTTCTTT,CAISVGGINTEAFF
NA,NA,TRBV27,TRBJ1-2,TGTGCCAGCAGTTTATTTGCGGGAGGAGGGGACTATGGCTACACCTTC,CASSLFAGGGDYGYTF
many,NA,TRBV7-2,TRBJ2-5,TGTGCCAGCAGCTTAGACCCGACAGCCCAAGAGACCCAGTACTTC,CASSLDPTAQETQYF
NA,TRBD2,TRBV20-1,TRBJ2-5,TGCAGTGCCTACTTGGCGGGGGGGGGCCTGACCCAGTACTTC,CSAYLAGGGLTQYF
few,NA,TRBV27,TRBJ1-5,TGTGCCACCGCCGACTTCTTCAATCAGCCCCAGCATTTT,CATADFFNQPQHF
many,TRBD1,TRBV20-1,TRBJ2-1,TGCAGTGCTCGGGACAGGTGGCAGTTCTTC,CSARDRWQFF
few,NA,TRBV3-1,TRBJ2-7,TGTGCCAGCAGCCAAGATCTAGGGGAGCAGTACTTC,CASSQDLGEQYF
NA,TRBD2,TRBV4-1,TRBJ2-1,TGTGCCAGCAGCCCGCAGTGGGGCGGGGGACTTTCGAATGAGCAGTTCTTC,CASSPQWGGGLSNEQFF
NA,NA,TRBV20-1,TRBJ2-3,TGCAGTGCTAGAGATCAAAGGGGGGCTTCTAGCACAGATACGCAGTATTTT,CSARDQRGASSTDTQYF
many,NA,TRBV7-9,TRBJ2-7,TGTGCCAGCAGCTTAGGGCAGGGGAGCTCCTACGAGCAGTACTTC,CASSLGQGSSYEQYF
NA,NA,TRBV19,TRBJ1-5,TGTGCCAGTAGTATAGAAGGATGGCAGCCCCAGCATTTT,CASSIEGWQPQHF
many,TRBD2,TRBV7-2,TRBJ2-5,TGTGCCAGCAGCTTAAGAACGTTCCTAGCGGGATACCAAGAGACCCAGTACTTC,CASSLRTFLAGYQETQYF
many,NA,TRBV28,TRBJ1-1,TGTGCCAGCAGTTTATTAGGCAGCGTGAACACTGAAGCTTTCTTT,CASSLLGSVNTEAFF
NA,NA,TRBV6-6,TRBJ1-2,TGTGCCAGCAGCGACAATAGCGGCTATGGCTACACCTTC,CASSDNSGYGYTF
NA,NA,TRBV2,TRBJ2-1,TGTGCCAGCAGTGAACCCCCAAATGAGCAGTTCTTC,CASSEPPNEQFF
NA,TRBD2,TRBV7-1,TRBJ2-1,TGTGCCACCTGGGAGGGCTATGAGCAGTTCTTC,CATWEGYEQFF
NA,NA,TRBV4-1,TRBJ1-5,TGCGCCAGCAGCCAAGATTGGCCAGCTAGCAATCAGCCCCAGCATTTT,CASSQDWPASNQPQHF
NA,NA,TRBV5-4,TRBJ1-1,TGTGCCAGCAGCTTTTTAGGGGAGGCTGAAGCTTTCTTT,CASSFLGEAEAFF
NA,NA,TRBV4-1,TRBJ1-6,TGCGCCAGCAGCCCAGAGGGGTGGAATTCACCCCTCCACTTT,CASSPEGWNSPLHF
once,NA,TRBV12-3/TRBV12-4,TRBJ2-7,TGTGCCAGCAGTTGGGGGATCGAGCAGTACTTC,CASSWGIEQYF
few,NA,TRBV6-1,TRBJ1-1,TGTGCCAGCATTAGCCAGGGGCTAACTGAAGCTTTCTTT,CASISQGLTEAFF
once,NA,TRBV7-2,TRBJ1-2,TGTGCCAGCAGAAGTCCCCTTGGGAGGGTAGACTATGGCTACACCTTC,CASRSPLGRVDYGYTF
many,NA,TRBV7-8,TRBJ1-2,TGTGCCAGCAGCTTAGCGGGAGCTAACTATGGCTACACCTTC,CASSLAGANYGYTF
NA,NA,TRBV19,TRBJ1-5,TGTGCCAGTAACCCGCTCGAGGGGAATAGCAATCAGCCCCAGCATTTT,CASNPLEGNSNQPQHF
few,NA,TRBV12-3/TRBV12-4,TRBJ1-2,TGTGCCAGCAGTTTAGAGATGTACTATGGCTACACCTTC,CASSLEMYYGYTF
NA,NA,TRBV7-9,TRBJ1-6,TGTGCCAGCAGCTTAGCGGGGTTGGTTAATTCACCCCTCCACTTT,CASSLAGLVNSPLHF
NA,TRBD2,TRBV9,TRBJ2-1,TGTGCCAGCAGCGCGTTGACTAGCGGGGGGCCTGTCAATGAGCAGTTCTTC,CASSALTSGGPVNEQFF
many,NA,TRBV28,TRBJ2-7,TGTGCCAGCAGCCTAGACGACTACGAGCAGTACTTC,CASSLDDYEQYF
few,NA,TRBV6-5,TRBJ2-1,TGTGCCAGCAGAGGGGGCTTCCGGGGGGACAATGAGCAGTTCTTC,CASRGGFRGDNEQFF
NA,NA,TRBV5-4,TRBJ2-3,TGTGCCACCGACAATCCCGCGGATGGCAGAGATACGCAGTATTTT,CATDNPADGRDTQYF
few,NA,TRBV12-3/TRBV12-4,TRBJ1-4,TGTGCCAGCACCCCGTTAGCAACTAATGAAAAACTGTTTTTT,CASTPLATNEKLFF
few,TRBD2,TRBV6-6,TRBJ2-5,TGTGCCAGCAGTCTTACTAGCGGCACGCGCCAAGAGACCCAGTACTTC,CASSLTSGTRQETQYF
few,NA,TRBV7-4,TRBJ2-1,TGTGCCAGCAGTTCCGTCTTAGGGTCCTACAATGAGCAGTTCTTC,CASSSVLGSYNEQFF
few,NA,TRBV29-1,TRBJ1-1,TGCAGCGTTGAGGCCAACACTGAAGCTTTCTTT,CSVEANTEAFF
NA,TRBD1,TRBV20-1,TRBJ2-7,TGCAGTGCTACTGATTTTAGACAGGGGACCTCCTACGAGCAGTACTTC,CSATDFRQGTSYEQYF
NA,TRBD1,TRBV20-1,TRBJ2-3,TGCAGTGCTAGAGATGGGACAGGGCGTCCCGATACGCAGTATTTT,CSARDGTGRPDTQYF
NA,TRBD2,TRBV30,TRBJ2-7,TGTGCCTGGACCCCAGGGACTAGCGGGGGGGCGCTGTACTTC,CAWTPGTSGGALYF
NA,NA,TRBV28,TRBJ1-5,TGTGCCAGCAGTCTGCAGACGGGGAGGCAGCCCCAGCATTTT,CASSLQTGRQPQHF
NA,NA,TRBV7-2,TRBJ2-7,TGTGCCAGCAGCTACCCAGGGTCTTACTTTCCCTACGAGCAGTACTTC,CASSYPGSYFPYEQYF
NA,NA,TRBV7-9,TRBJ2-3,TGTGCCAGCAGCCTTGGGAGCGGTAGCACAGATACGCAGTATTTT,CASSLGSGSTDTQYF
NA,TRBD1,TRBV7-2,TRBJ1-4,TGTGCCAGCAGCTTAGCAGGGGGCTACCTTAATGAAAAACTGTTTTTT,CASSLAGGYLNEKLFF
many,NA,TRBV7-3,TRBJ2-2,TGTGCCAGCAGCTTAAGTTCTGTTCCGGGCACCGGGGAGCTGTTTTTT,CASSLSSVPGTGELFF
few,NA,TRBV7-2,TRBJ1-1,TGTGCCAGCAGCCTATTACAGGGATACACTGAAGCTTTCTTT,CASSLLQGYTEAFF
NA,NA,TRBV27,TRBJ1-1,TGTGCCAGCAGTTTAGCCCCCCAGGGCACTGAAGCTTTCTTT,CASSLAPQGTEAFF